The clone carrying this T cell receptor (beta chain) occurred many times. Alpha and beta constant region primers primed reverse transcription for blood and skin samples. TCRdb re-analysed the 5' RACE reads in MiXCR, keeping a single row per CDR3 protein. The data hold about 22,000 distinct CDR3 sequences, with about 4% observed a single time. The data derive from a study of naive and memory T cell subsets. Whole blood, 2 to 2.5 ml, came from adult healthy volunteers. An oligonucleotide containing a UMI was ligated to the 3' end of TCR cDNA. The germline CDR1 and CDR2 sequences are MDHEN and SYDVKM. V was pared by 5 bases and J by 3 bases, with 11 bases between. This CDR3 is built from 13 residues.

This receptor was identified in a male donor in good health. The chain recombines TRBV28 with TRBJ2-7; D gene ambiguous. CDR3 coding DNA: TGTGCCAGCAGTGCCCGCCCAATCTACGAGCAGTACTTC. It is translated as CASSARPIYEQYF. Combining the CDR3 with reference TRBV28 and TRBJ2-7 gives the whole variable domain DVKVTQSSRYLVKRTGEKVFLECVQDMDHENMFWYRQDPGLGLRLIYFSYDVKMKEKGDIPEGYSVSREKKERFSLILESASTNQTSMYLCASSARPIYEQYFGPGTRLTVT.